This is a list of T cell receptor beta chains from one sample in a study of chemoradiotherapy in HPV16-positive cancers. Using immunoSEQ multiplex PCR, the repertoire was profiled, and TCRdb retains in-frame clones only, with some absent. The table has some 15,000 clones, around three quarters seen once. Sample collection occurred from a patient who underwent chemoradiotherapy. Source of these receptors: a human donor with HPV-associated anogenital cancer. CDR3s include the opening cysteine and the closing phenylalanine or tryptophan. Fields, in order: V gene, J gene, D gene, clone size, CDR3 protein, CDR3 DNA. A D gene is named only where the DNA matches it firmly. Only some rows state a clone size, as once, few, many or a class for expanded clones.

TRBV28	TRBJ1-2	NA	NA	CASSLTQGYYYGYTF	TGTGCCAGCAGTCTTACTCAGGGTTATTACTATGGCTACACCTTC
TRBV7-9	TRBJ1-1	TRBD1	NA	CASSPTRGQENTEAFF	TGTGCCAGCAGCCCCACTCGGGGACAGGAGAACACTGAAGCTTTCTTT
TRBV9	TRBJ1-6	NA	NA	CASSVSPGLGQFNSPLHF	TGTGCCAGCAGCGTATCCCCCGGCCTTGGGCAGTTTAATTCACCCCTCCACTTT
TRBV6-5	TRBJ2-7	NA	NA	CASSYNRAYEQYF	TGTGCCAGCAGTTACAACAGGGCCTACGAGCAGTACTTC
TRBV5-4	TRBJ2-2	TRBD2	once	CASSPGGLPPGELFF	TGTGCCAGCAGCCCGGGGGGACTCCCCCCCGGGGAGCTGTTTTTT
TRBV5-6	TRBJ1-1	NA	NA	CASSYAMGETEAFF	TGTGCCAGCAGTTACGCCATGGGGGAGACTGAAGCTTTCTTT
TRBV9	TRBJ1-4	NA	NA	CASSGQEANEKLFF	TGTGCCAGCAGCGGGCAGGAGGCTAATGAAAAACTGTTTTTT
TRBV25-1	TRBJ1-4	NA	few	CASSERLGEKLFF	TGTGCCAGCAGTGAAAGGTTGGGAGAAAAACTGTTTTTT
TRBV7-2	TRBJ1-5	NA	NA	CASSPAGYGQPQHF	TGTGCCAGCAGCCCTGCTGGGTACGGCCAGCCCCAGCATTTT
TRBV6-1	TRBJ2-6	NA	NA	CAVTVAGANVLTF	TGTGCCGTTACGGTGGCTGGGGCCAACGTCCTGACTTTC
TRBV9	TRBJ2-1	TRBD2	NA	CASSESGGNNEQFF	TGTGCCAGCAGCGAGAGCGGGGGGAACAATGAGCAGTTCTTC
TRBV18	TRBJ1-4	TRBD1	once	CASSRRQGQANEKLFF	TGTGCCAGCTCAAGAAGACAGGGGCAAGCTAATGAAAAACTGTTTTTT
TRBV29-1	TRBJ2-3	TRBD2	NA	CSVTSGTSTDTQYF	TGCAGCGTTACTAGCGGAACTAGCACAGATACGCAGTATTTT
TRBV11-3	TRBJ1-4	NA	NA	CASSQNEKLFF	TGTGCCAGCAGTCAAAATGAAAAACTGTTTTTT
TRBV15	TRBJ1-3	NA	NA	CATSRERAGAPGNTIYF	TGTGCCACCAGCAGAGAACGGGCAGGAGCCCCTGGAAACACCATATATTTT
TRBV5-6	TRBJ1-2	NA	NA	CASSYRAMTGGDYGYTF	TGTGCCAGCAGTTATAGGGCCATGACCGGTGGAGATTATGGCTACACCTTC
TRBV5-1	TRBJ1-2	NA	once	CASSSSGTAYGYTF	TGCGCCAGCAGCTCAAGCGGGACGGCCTATGGCTACACCTTC
TRBV18	TRBJ2-5	NA	NA	CASSPRETQYF	TGTGCCAGCTCACCACGAGAGACCCAGTACTTC
TRBV6-5	TRBJ1-1	TRBD1	NA	CASSYSMGQRNTEAFF	TGTGCCAGCAGTTACTCGATGGGACAGCGGAACACTGAAGCTTTCTTT
TRBV7-2	TRBJ1-5	NA	few	CASSFRQGGGEGQPQHF	TGTGCCAGCAGCTTCCGACAAGGTGGGGGGGAAGGGCAGCCCCAGCATTTT
TRBV2	TRBJ1-5	TRBD1	once	CASSAGTDRNQPQHF	TGTGCCAGCAGTGCCGGGACAGACCGCAATCAGCCCCAGCATTTT
TRBV6-5	TRBJ1-1	NA	few	CASSTSPGTEAFF	TGTGCCAGCAGCACAAGCCCAGGAACTGAAGCTTTCTTT
TRBV7-3	TRBJ1-1	NA	NA	CASSSIHSRNTEAFF	TGTGCCAGCAGCTCCATACATTCCCGGAACACTGAAGCTTTCTTT
TRBV10-3	TRBJ2-5	NA	NA	CAISGLQAKETQYF	TGTGCCATCAGTGGCCTACAGGCGAAAGAGACCCAGTACTTC
TRBV5-1	TRBJ2-5	TRBD1	NA	CASSLRDRGRETQYF	TGCGCCAGCAGCTTGAGGGACAGGGGCCGAGAGACCCAGTACTTC
TRBV7-2	TRBJ2-5	NA	NA	CASSPGQIQETQYF	TGTGCCAGCAGCCCCGGACAGATCCAAGAGACCCAGTACTTC
TRBV28	TRBJ2-3	TRBD2	NA	CATGRAGGSDTQYF	TGTGCCACCGGAAGAGCGGGGGGATCAGATACGCAGTATTTT
TRBV9	TRBJ2-2	NA	NA	CASSVVSAGELFF	TGTGCCAGCAGCGTAGTTTCGGCCGGGGAGCTGTTTTTT
TRBV19	TRBJ1-1	NA	NA	CASSSQRQATEAFF	TGTGCCAGTAGTTCCCAACGACAGGCAACTGAAGCTTTCTTT
TRBV7-9	TRBJ2-3	NA	NA	CASSLAVDTQYF	TGTGCCAGCAGCTTAGCAGTTGATACGCAGTATTTT
TRBV5-1	TRBJ1-2	NA	NA	CASSHDSNYGYTF	TGCGCCAGCAGCCACGACAGCAACTATGGCTACACCTTC
TRBV10-3	TRBJ1-1	NA	NA	CAISEPTGKMNTEAFF	TGTGCCATCAGTGAGCCCACGGGCAAGATGAACACTGAAGCTTTCTTT
TRBV9	TRBJ1-2	TRBD1	NA	CASSPQTGLSYGYTF	TGTGCCAGCAGCCCTCAGACAGGGTTAAGCTATGGCTACACCTTC
TRBV6-5	TRBJ2-1	NA	NA	CASSYTGTPTGQFF	TGTGCCAGCAGTTACACAGGGACTCCGACAGGGCAGTTCTTC
TRBV7-2	TRBJ2-3	TRBD2	NA	CASSLEWDYTTLTDTQYF	TGTGCCAGCAGCTTAGAATGGGACTATACAACCCTCACAGATACGCAGTATTTT
TRBV19	TRBJ2-1	NA	NA	CASSIKGSYFYNEQFF	TGTGCCAGTAGTATCAAGGGGAGCTACTTCTACAATGAGCAGTTCTTC
TRBV6-1	TRBJ1-2	TRBD1	NA	CASSGHLGQLIGGYTF	TGTGCCAGCAGTGGCCACTTGGGACAGTTAATCGGTGGCTACACCTTC
TRBV7-3	TRBJ2-1	TRBD2	NA	CASSPQIAGGRDEQFF	TGTGCCAGCAGCCCTCAAATAGCGGGGGGGCGGGATGAGCAGTTCTTC
TRBV10-3	TRBJ2-1	TRBD1	NA	CAISESGDRHNEQFF	TGTGCCATCAGTGAGTCCGGGGACAGGCACAATGAGCAGTTCTTC
TRBV6-5	TRBJ1-2	NA	NA	CASSFDRAPYGYTF	TGTGCCAGCAGTTTCGACAGAGCCCCCTATGGCTACACCTTC
TRBV4-1	TRBJ2-7	NA	few	CASSQGNRELDEQYF	TGCGCCAGCAGCCAAGGGAACAGGGAGTTGGACGAGCAGTACTTC
TRBV7-9	TRBJ2-1	TRBD2	NA	CASSQAGGYNEQFF	TGTGCCAGCAGCCAGGCGGGGGGGTACAATGAGCAGTTCTTC
TRBV7-3	TRBJ2-1	NA	NA	CASSPSGNDNEQFF	TGTGCCAGCAGCCCCTCCGGGAACGACAATGAGCAGTTCTTC
TRBV4-3	TRBJ1-6	TRBD1	NA	CASSPQGGTGGSPLHF	TGCGCCAGCAGCCCCCAGGGGGGGACAGGGGGCTCACCCCTCCACTTT
TRBV5-6	TRBJ2-7	TRBD1	NA	CASSWGQGLYEQYF	TGTGCCAGCAGCTGGGGACAGGGGTTGTACGAGCAGTACTTC
TRBV9	TRBJ2-1	NA	NA	CASSRGRGSYNEQFF	TGTGCCAGCAGCCGTGGCCGGGGCTCCTACAATGAGCAGTTCTTC
TRBV2	TRBJ2-7	NA	few	CASRVRGEQYF	TGTGCCAGCAGAGTACGGGGGGAGCAGTACTTC
TRBV2	TRBJ1-5	NA	NA	CASSLHVDVNQPQHF	TGTGCCAGCAGTCTCCACGTCGACGTTAATCAGCCCCAGCATTTT
TRBV11-3	TRBJ2-2	TRBD1	NA	CASSFGTGLSGELFF	TGTGCCAGCAGCTTTGGGACAGGGCTCTCCGGGGAGCTGTTTTTT
TRBV5-6	TRBJ1-1	NA	NA	CASIGGRGTEAFF	TGTGCCAGCATAGGAGGACGGGGAACTGAAGCTTTCTTT
TRBV4-1	TRBJ1-4	NA	NA	CASSQNTHGTTHEKLFF	TGCGCCAGCAGCCAAAACACACACGGGACCACTCATGAAAAACTGTTTTTT
TRBV4-2	TRBJ1-4	NA	once	CASSEDQGTNEKLFF	TGTGCCAGCAGCGAAGACCAGGGGACAAATGAAAAACTGTTTTTT
TRBV10-3	TRBJ1-1	TRBD1	few	CATHPHLDRGRTEAFF	TGTGCCACCCACCCGCATCTTGACAGGGGTAGGACTGAAGCTTTCTTT
TRBV19	TRBJ1-2	NA	NA	CASRGPQVNGYTF	TGTGCCAGTAGAGGACCCCAGGTGAACGGCTACACCTTC
TRBV27	TRBJ1-5	TRBD1	NA	CASSLGTGVVNQPQHF	TGTGCCAGCAGTCTTGGGACAGGGGTTGTCAATCAGCCCCAGCATTTT